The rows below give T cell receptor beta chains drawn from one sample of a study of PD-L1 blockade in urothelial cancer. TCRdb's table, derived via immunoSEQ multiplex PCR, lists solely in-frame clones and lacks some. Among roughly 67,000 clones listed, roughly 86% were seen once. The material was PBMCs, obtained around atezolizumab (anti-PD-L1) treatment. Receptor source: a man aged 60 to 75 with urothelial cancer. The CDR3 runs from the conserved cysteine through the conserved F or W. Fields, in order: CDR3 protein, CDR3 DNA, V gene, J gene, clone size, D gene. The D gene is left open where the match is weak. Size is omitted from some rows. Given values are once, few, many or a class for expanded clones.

CASSSTTTNEKLFF	TGTGCCAGCAGCTCAACTACGACTAATGAAAAACTGTTTTTT	TRBV11-2	TRBJ1-4	NA	NA
CASSLWSDTGELFF	TGTGCCAGCAGTTTATGGTCAGACACCGGGGAGCTGTTTTTT	TRBV28	TRBJ2-2	NA	NA
CASSRQRGANTGELFF	TGTGCCAGCAGCAGGCAGCGGGGGGCGAACACCGGGGAGCTGTTTTTT	TRBV11-1	TRBJ2-2	NA	TRBD2
CASSPSVGNYGYTF	TGTGCCAGCAGCCCCAGCGTCGGTAACTATGGCTACACCTTC	TRBV11-1	TRBJ1-2	NA	NA
CASIGGSTDTQYF	TGTGCCAGCATCGGCGGGAGCACAGATACGCAGTATTTT	TRBV27	TRBJ2-3	once	NA
CASSLVRSGGSYEQYF	TGTGCCAGCAGCTTAGTGAGGAGCGGGGGCTCCTACGAGCAGTACTTC	TRBV7-6	TRBJ2-7	NA	TRBD2
CASSPDSSTYNEQFF	TGTGCCAGCAGCCCAGACAGCTCGACCTACAATGAGCAGTTCTTC	TRBV7-2	TRBJ2-1	once	NA
CASRSPGGRADTQYF	TGTGCCAGCAGATCCCCGGGGGGGCGGGCAGATACGCAGTATTTT	TRBV11-2	TRBJ2-3	once	TRBD2
CASSPGLDTDTQYF	TGCGCCAGCAGCCCCGGACTAGACACAGATACGCAGTATTTT	TRBV5-1	TRBJ2-3	NA	TRBD2
CAISEGPGSTDTQYF	TGTGCCATCAGTGAAGGACCGGGAAGCACAGATACGCAGTATTTT	TRBV10-3	TRBJ2-3	NA	NA
CASSHGTRGTQYF	TGTGCCAGCAGTCACGGGACTAGAGGGACCCAGTACTTC	TRBV6-1	TRBJ2-5	NA	TRBD2
CASSLGRAYEQYF	TGCGCCAGCAGCTTGGGACGGGCCTACGAGCAGTACTTC	TRBV5-1	TRBJ2-7	NA	NA
CASSQNPWGGPYNEQFF	TGCGCCAGCAGCCAAAACCCCTGGGGCGGACCCTACAATGAGCAGTTCTTC	TRBV4-3	TRBJ2-1	NA	NA
CASSLTVRLSSTDTQYF	TGTGCCAGCAGCTTAACTGTGCGGTTATCTAGCACAGATACGCAGTATTTT	TRBV7-3	TRBJ2-3	NA	NA
CASRRTWTGEQYF	TGTGCCAGCAGGCGAACTTGGACAGGGGAGCAGTACTTC	TRBV6-1	TRBJ2-7	NA	TRBD1
CASSLGAQIQNFYGYTF	TGTGCCAGCAGCTTAGGGGCCCAAATACAGAACTTCTATGGCTACACCTTC	TRBV7-9	TRBJ1-2	NA	NA
CASSRQGNSNEQFF	TGTGCCAGCAGTAGACAGGGCAACTCAAATGAGCAGTTCTTC	TRBV7-2	TRBJ2-1	NA	TRBD1
CASSTRQGTEAFF	TGTGCCAGCAGCACCAGACAGGGTACTGAAGCTTTCTTT	TRBV7-2	TRBJ1-1	NA	TRBD1
CASSSLTGLPSYNEQFF	TGTGCCAGCAGCTCCCTAACAGGGCTACCCTCCTACAATGAGCAGTTCTTC	TRBV7-2	TRBJ2-1	NA	NA
CASSWGQGRETQYF	TGCGCCAGCAGCTGGGGACAGGGCCGAGAGACCCAGTACTTC	TRBV5-1	TRBJ2-5	NA	TRBD1
CASRPMTSGGANEQFF	TGTGCCAGCAGGCCTATGACTAGCGGGGGGGCGAATGAGCAGTTCTTC	TRBV7-9	TRBJ2-1	once	TRBD2
CASSVRGGSSYEQYF	TGTGCCAGCAGCGTACGGGGGGGGAGCTCCTACGAGCAGTACTTC	TRBV7-2	TRBJ2-7	NA	TRBD2
CASRRDRGAFF	TGTGCCAGCAGACGGGACAGGGGAGCTTTCTTT	TRBV6-6	TRBJ1-1	NA	TRBD1
CASSSGAGTGREKLFF	TGTGCCAGCAGCTCGGGGGCCGGGACAGGCCGAGAAAAACTGTTTTTT	TRBV9	TRBJ1-4	NA	TRBD1
CASSLSSGTSAYEQYF	TGTGCCAGCAGTTTATCTTCCGGGACATCCGCCTACGAGCAGTACTTC	TRBV27	TRBJ2-7	NA	NA
CASSPDRRNYGYTF	TGTGCCAGCAGCCCCGACAGGCGGAACTATGGCTACACCTTC	TRBV7-2	TRBJ1-2	NA	NA
CATSRLSGTSGAGGSYNEQFF	TGTGCCACCAGCCGTCTTTCCGGGACTAGCGGGGCCGGGGGGTCCTACAATGAGCAGTTCTTC	TRBV15	TRBJ2-1	NA	TRBD2
CASSSTVGLAGGPRNEQYF	TGCGCCAGCAGCTCGACCGTTGGACTAGCGGGGGGGCCGAGGAACGAGCAGTACTTC	TRBV5-1	TRBJ2-7	NA	TRBD2
CASGLGEGSTEAFF	TGTGCTAGTGGTTTGGGGGAAGGGAGCACTGAAGCTTTCTTT	TRBV12-5	TRBJ1-1	NA	NA
CASSYAGGTYNEQFF	TGTGCCAGCAGTTACGCCGGGGGGACCTACAATGAGCAGTTCTTC	TRBV6-5	TRBJ2-1	once	TRBD2
CASRIPGQGASFIYF	TGTGCCAGCAGGATACCGGGACAGGGGGCTTCTTTCATATATTTT	TRBV6-6	TRBJ1-3	NA	TRBD1
CASSVSGGKETQYF	TGTGCCAGCAGCGTTAGCGGGGGGAAAGAGACCCAGTACTTC	TRBV9	TRBJ2-5	NA	TRBD2
CATSRRDSNYNEQFF	TGTGCCACCAGCAGGAGGGACAGTAACTACAATGAGCAGTTCTTC	TRBV15	TRBJ2-1	once	TRBD1
CSVAVGGAGGYTF	TGCAGCGTGGCCGTGGGGGGTGCGGGTGGCTACACCTTC	TRBV29-1	TRBJ1-2	NA	NA
CASSVVEHNEQFF	TGTGCCAGCAGCGTAGTCGAGCACAATGAGCAGTTCTTC	TRBV9	TRBJ2-1	NA	NA
CASSAGAGTDTQYF	TGTGCCAGCAGCGCTGGGGCGGGGACAGATACGCAGTATTTT	TRBV9	TRBJ2-3	NA	NA
CASSATGDTGDTQYF	TGTGCCAGCAGCGCGACAGGGGATACGGGAGATACGCAGTATTTT	TRBV9	TRBJ2-3	NA	TRBD1
CASIGLAGHEQFF	TGTGCCAGCATTGGGCTAGCTGGCCATGAGCAGTTCTTC	TRBV28	TRBJ2-1	NA	NA
CASSTEGRLVETQYF	TGTGCCAGCAGTACCGAGGGAAGATTAGTGGAGACCCAGTACTTC	TRBV6-5	TRBJ2-5	NA	NA
CASTRTSGGATDTQYF	TGTGCCAGTACCAGGACTAGCGGGGGGGCCACAGATACGCAGTATTTT	TRBV19	TRBJ2-3	NA	TRBD2
CASTLRTGTPNTGELFF	TGTGCCAGTACCCTCAGGACAGGGACACCGAACACCGGGGAGCTGTTTTTT	TRBV19	TRBJ2-2	once	TRBD1
CASSMLSSNPFQETQYF	TGTGCCAGTAGTATGCTATCTAGCAACCCCTTCCAAGAGACCCAGTACTTC	TRBV19	TRBJ2-5	NA	NA
CASSARGGSGNTIYF	TGTGCCAGCAGCGCCAGGGGTGGGTCGGGAAACACCATATATTTT	TRBV7-2	TRBJ1-3	NA	NA
CASSPRRTGDGNTIYF	TGTGCCAGCAGCCCCCGGAGGACAGGAGATGGAAACACCATATATTTT	TRBV7-8	TRBJ1-3	NA	TRBD1
CASSRQLPGELFF	TGTGCCAGCAGTCGACAGTTGCCCGGGGAGCTGTTTTTT	TRBV7-2	TRBJ2-2	NA	NA
CSVLGLAGYNEQFF	TGCAGCGTTCTTGGACTAGCGGGCTACAATGAGCAGTTCTTC	TRBV29-1	TRBJ2-1	NA	TRBD2
CATQQGGRNSPLHF	TGTGCCACCCAACAGGGGGGTCGTAATTCACCCCTCCACTTT	TRBV19	TRBJ1-6	NA	TRBD1
CASSSHRGNEQFF	TGTGCCAGCAGCTCCCACAGGGGAAATGAGCAGTTCTTC	TRBV9	TRBJ2-1	NA	TRBD1
CASGGGHTDTQYF	TGTGCCAGCGGGGGGGGGCACACAGATACGCAGTATTTT	TRBV28	TRBJ2-3	NA	NA
CAWSGGTGASYGNTIYF	TGTGCCTGGAGTGGGGGGACAGGGGCGTCCTATGGAAACACCATATATTTT	TRBV30	TRBJ1-3	few	TRBD1
CASSIQWASSYNEQFF	TGTGCCAGTAGTATTCAGTGGGCAAGCTCCTACAATGAGCAGTTCTTC	TRBV19	TRBJ2-1	NA	NA
CASSEQGGIYNSPLHF	TGCGCCAGTAGTGAGCAGGGTGGGATATATAATTCACCCCTCCACTTT	TRBV10-2	TRBJ1-6	NA	NA